Below, 10 T cell receptor beta chains from the same sample are listed, as sequenced in a study of blood T cell repertoires in COVID-19. This table comes from immunoSEQ multiplex PCR, and its TCRdb copy is limited to in-frame clones, with some not included. The data show about 190,000 clones, with around 84% seen just once and approximately 14% held by the top ten. Sequences were obtained from peripheral blood. These receptor sequences come from a man aged 25-45 years with active or convalescent COVID-19.

The chain recombines TRBV4-2 with TRBJ2-6; D may be TRBD1 (6 bases). The germline CDR1 and CDR2 sequences are LGHNA and YNFKEQ. V gave up 0 bases and J gave up 9 bases, with 24 bases separating them. CDR3 size: 19 residues. Here the CDR3 reads CASSQDQGHRTRRHNVLTF. For the CDR3, the DNA is TGTGCCAGCAGCCAAGATCAGGGGCACCGGACACGGCGGCACAACGTCCTGACTTTC.

The chain combines TRBV7-2 with TRBJ1-4; the D is unclear. The CDR3 covers 13 residues. Trimming shortened V by 2 bases and J by 4 bases, and 5 bases separated the two germline ends. Germline lookup yields CDR1 SGHTA and CDR2 FQGNSA. The CDR3 DNA reads as TGTGCCAGCAGCTTACGGGTTAATGAAAAACTGTTTTTT. Its protein is CASSLRVNEKLFF.

The chain combines TRBV6-5 with TRBJ1-5; 8 nucleotides align to TRBD1. This CDR3 spans 15 amino acids. The germline V gene encodes CDR1 MNHEY and CDR2 SVGAGI. Germline trimming cut 8 bases from V and 4 bases from J; bases unmatched to any gene: 10. The CDR3 bases are TGTGCCAGCCAAAAGGGGACAGGCGGGAATCAGCCCCAGCATTTT. Residues: CASQKGTGGNQPQHF.

Only one count was recorded for this clone. This sequence joins TRBV19 and TRBJ2-1; 9 bases fit TRBD1. CDR3 length: 13 amino acids. The V gene end was trimmed by 6 bases and the J gene end by 7 bases; junction bases not matched to a gene: 4. Germline lookup yields CDR1 LNHDA and CDR2 SQIVND (reference sequence). The CDR3 sequence: CASRGQGWNEQFF. CDR3 DNA sequence: TGTGCCAGTAGGGGACAGGGTTGGAATGAGCAGTTCTTC.

There are a few counts of this clone. The V gene is TRBV28, the J gene TRBJ1-2, with D hard to call. Germline CDR1 and CDR2: MDHEN and SYDVKM. The CDR3 is 12 residues long. V was trimmed by 8 bases and J by 8 bases, leaving 15 bases between them. CDR3 nucleotides: TGTGCCAGCGGAGGGCGGGGAGGAGGCTACACCTTC. Translated: CASGGRGGGYTF.

This chain joins TRBV15 and TRBJ2-1; possibly TRBD1 for D (5 bases). CDR3 length: 15 amino acids. CDR1 and CDR2 (germline): LNHNV, YYDKDF (reference sequence). Trimming stripped 4 bases from V and 0 bases from J, with 10 bases between. The CDR3 sequence: CATSTRQSSYNEQFF. The CDR3, as DNA: TGTGCCACCAGCACCCGACAGAGCTCCTACAATGAGCAGTTCTTC.

Note on this clone: An end of the junction does not agree with germline; a read error may underlie this. This sequence joins TRBV11-3 and TRBJ2-3; 8 bases align to TRBD1. Germline CDR1 and CDR2: SGHNT and YENEEA. The CDR3 is 13 residues long. The DNA of the CDR3 is TGTGCCAGCAGCTTAGCGGCCCAGGACAGGGAGAGTTTT. Protein product: CASSLAAQDRESF. The entire variable domain, with the rest obtained from reference TRBV11-3 and TRBJ2-3, is as follows: EAGVVQSPRYKIIEKKQPVAFWCNPISGHNTLYWYLQNLGQGPELLIRYENEEAVDDSQLPKDRFSAERLKGVDSTLKIQPAELGDSAVYLCASSLAAQDRESFGPGTRLTVL.

The V call is TRBV29-1, the J call TRBJ1-1; 7 nucleotides agree with TRBD1. Germline V gene data show CDR1 as SQVTM and CDR2 as ANQGSEA. The CDR3 spans 13 residues. J gave up 1 base and V 5 bases, and 4 bases lay outside the gene matches. CDR3 coding DNA: TGCAGCGTTCACAGGGGACAGAACACTGAAGCTTTCTTT. Amino acid sequence: CSVHRGQNTEAFF.

The chain links TRBV24-1 to TRBJ1-5; no clear D gene. The CDR3 runs to 11 residues. CDR1 is KGHDR and CDR2 is SFDVKD in the germline V gene. V lost 12 bases and J lost 1, with 6 bases in between. This chain's CDR3 is CASGSNQPQHF. CDR3 sequence (DNA): TGTGCCTCCGGGAGCAATCAGCCCCAGCATTTT.

This clone was detected a few times. The V and J genes are TRBV28 and TRBJ1-2; D possibly corresponds to TRBD1 (6 bases). The CDR3 runs 12 residues. V was clipped by 3 bases and J by 8 bases, with 10 bases between them. Germline lookup yields CDR1 MDHEN and CDR2 SYDVKM. The CDR3 sequence is CASSFAQGGYTF. The CDR3 DNA reads as TGTGCCAGCAGTTTTGCACAGGGAGGCTACACCTTC.